The present TCR beta chain was sequenced within a study of T-cell reconstitution after alpha-beta-depleted transplantation in children. Between the trimmed V and J ends, which lost 4 bases and 4 bases, there was a span of 11 bases. CDR1 is SGHTA and CDR2 is FQGNSA in the germline V gene. The CDR3 is made up of 13 amino acids. The authors prepared the TCRbeta library with unique molecular identifiers. One entry per CDR3 protein, called by TCRdb with MiXCR from the PCR reads. The top ten hold about 41% of the sample, which has approximately 210,000 distinct CDR3 sequences, around a sixth seen once. Regarding the study as a whole: Several patients had high TCRbeta diversity at day 60; it came from surviving recipient T cells and thymic progenitors. At the one-year point after transplant, T-cell counts and TCRbeta diversity were found to come mostly from T cells that had been newly produced. Several hundred expanded graft clones reportedly were the source of alpha-beta T cells about two months after transplant.

Concerning this clonotype itself: Antigen unknown.

The gene calls are TRBV7-2 and TRBJ2-7, with D perhaps TRBD1 or TRBD2 (7 bases each). The clonotype originates from a male patient aged 2 to 10 who had a stem cell transplant for acute lymphoblastic leukemia, so the T cells may come from the graft donor. The material was PBMCs, mostly from graft donor cells, obtained 360 days after TCRalphabeta/CD19-depleted stem cell transplant. CDR3 coding DNA: TGTGCCAGCAGCTACAGGGGAGGGTACGAGCAGTACTTC. Encoded protein: CASSYRGGYEQYF.